The rows below give T cell receptor beta chains drawn from one sample of a study of blood T cell repertoires in COVID-19. Some clones are missing from TCRdb's copy, which holds only in-frame ones; the method was immunoSEQ multiplex PCR. Here the sample spans about 220,000 clones, 80% being singletons. Sample: peripheral blood. The receptors shown here come from a human donor in a cohort sampled during active COVID-19. CDR3s include the opening cysteine and the closing phenylalanine or tryptophan. A D gene is named only where the DNA matches it firmly. For some rows the clone size is stated as once, few or many, or as a class when expanded; others skip it.

V gene: TRBV28; CDR3 length: 15; D gene: -; clone size: -; J gene: TRBJ1-2; CDR3 protein: CASSLRASGIYGYTF; CDR3 DNA: TGTGCCAGCAGTTTGCGAGCCTCAGGGATCTATGGCTACACCTTC
V gene: TRBV28; CDR3 length: 18; D gene: TRBD1; clone size: once; J gene: TRBJ2-3; CDR3 protein: CASSPVLGQGVSTDTQYF; CDR3 DNA: TGTGCCAGCAGTCCCGTCCTGGGGCAGGGGGTCAGCACAGATACGCAGTATTTT
V gene: TRBV19; CDR3 length: 16; D gene: TRBD1; clone size: -; J gene: TRBJ1-6; CDR3 protein: CASSNRGLDYNSPLHF; CDR3 DNA: TGTGCCAGTAGTAACAGGGGGCTGGACTATAATTCACCCCTCCACTTT
V gene: TRBV7-2; CDR3 length: 11; D gene: -; clone size: -; J gene: TRBJ1-1; CDR3 protein: CASSLVVEAFF; CDR3 DNA: TGTGCCAGCAGCTTAGTCGTTGAAGCTTTCTTT
V gene: TRBV5-1; CDR3 length: 15; D gene: TRBD1; clone size: -; J gene: TRBJ2-7; CDR3 protein: CASSQYGTGTYEQYF; CDR3 DNA: TGCGCCAGCAGCCAGTACGGGACAGGGACCTACGAGCAGTACTTC
V gene: TRBV5-4; CDR3 length: 15; D gene: TRBD1; clone size: -; J gene: TRBJ2-1; CDR3 protein: CASSFRGPEYNEQFF; CDR3 DNA: TGTGCCAGCAGCTTCAGGGGGCCGGAATACAATGAGCAGTTCTTC
V gene: TRBV3-1/TRBV3-2; CDR3 length: 14; D gene: TRBD1; clone size: -; J gene: TRBJ1-4; CDR3 protein: CASSPRDSNEKLFF; CDR3 DNA: TGTGCCAGCAGCCCCCGGGACAGCAATGAAAAACTGTTTTTT
V gene: TRBV5-6; CDR3 length: 16; D gene: -; clone size: -; J gene: TRBJ1-2; CDR3 protein: CASRFTMETGTWSYTF; CDR3 DNA: TGTGCCAGCAGATTTACCATGGAGACAGGTACTTGGAGCTACACCTTC
V gene: TRBV3-1/TRBV3-2; CDR3 length: 17; D gene: -; clone size: -; J gene: TRBJ1-6; CDR3 protein: CASSQAGSPAGNSPLHF; CDR3 DNA: TGTGCCAGCAGCCAAGCCGGCAGTCCGGCGGGGAATTCACCCCTCCACTTT
V gene: TRBV9; CDR3 length: 17; D gene: TRBD2; clone size: -; J gene: TRBJ2-7; CDR3 protein: CASSAGIASGTPYEQYF; CDR3 DNA: TGTGCCAGCAGCGCAGGGATTGCTAGCGGGACCCCCTACGAGCAGTACTTC
V gene: TRBV24-1; CDR3 length: 13; D gene: TRBD1; clone size: -; J gene: TRBJ2-7; CDR3 protein: CATSDGQGYEQYF; CDR3 DNA: TGTGCCACCAGTGATGGACAGGGCTACGAGCAGTACTTC
V gene: TRBV28; CDR3 length: 14; D gene: TRBD1; clone size: -; J gene: TRBJ2-7; CDR3 protein: CASRAGTGGYEQYF; CDR3 DNA: TGTGCCAGCAGAGCCGGGACAGGGGGCTACGAGCAGTACTTC
V gene: TRBV5-1; CDR3 length: 11; D gene: -; clone size: -; J gene: TRBJ2-7; CDR3 protein: CARSLAYEQYF; CDR3 DNA: TGCGCGCGTAGCCTAGCCTACGAGCAGTACTTC
V gene: TRBV9; CDR3 length: 14; D gene: TRBD2; clone size: -; J gene: TRBJ2-7; CDR3 protein: CASSVGGREYEQYF; CDR3 DNA: TGTGCCAGCAGCGTCGGCGGGAGAGAGTACGAGCAGTACTTC
V gene: TRBV5-1; CDR3 length: 15; D gene: TRBD2; clone size: -; J gene: TRBJ2-3; CDR3 protein: CASSLGLAGTDTQYF; CDR3 DNA: TGCGCCAGCAGCTTGGGACTAGCGGGCACAGATACGCAGTATTTT
V gene: TRBV28; CDR3 length: 15; D gene: -; clone size: -; J gene: TRBJ1-1; CDR3 protein: CASSPPTPQNTEAFF; CDR3 DNA: TGTGCCAGCAGTCCCCCGACACCCCAGAACACTGAAGCTTTCTTT
V gene: TRBV4-1; CDR3 length: 16; D gene: TRBD1; clone size: once; J gene: TRBJ1-1; CDR3 protein: CASSQNQGAGNTEAFF; CDR3 DNA: TGCGCCAGCAGCCAAAATCAGGGGGCCGGGAACACTGAAGCTTTCTTT
V gene: TRBV13; CDR3 length: 15; D gene: TRBD2; clone size: -; J gene: TRBJ2-7; CDR3 protein: CASSLQAGGLYEQYF; CDR3 DNA: TGTGCCAGCAGCCTCCAAGCGGGAGGACTCTACGAGCAGTACTTC
V gene: TRBV28; CDR3 length: 17; D gene: -; clone size: -; J gene: TRBJ2-7; CDR3 protein: CASSLRIGLLGSYEQYF; CDR3 DNA: TGTGCCAGCAGTTTACGAATTGGACTTTTGGGGTCCTACGAGCAGTACTTC
V gene: TRBV4-3; CDR3 length: 14; D gene: -; clone size: -; J gene: TRBJ1-5; CDR3 protein: CASSLGRGGQPQHF; CDR3 DNA: TGCGCCAGCAGCCTCGGTCGGGGGGGTCAGCCCCAGCATTTT
V gene: TRBV7-6; CDR3 length: 15; D gene: TRBD2; clone size: -; J gene: TRBJ2-1; CDR3 protein: CASSRTGTSVNEQFF; CDR3 DNA: TGTGCCAGCAGCCGAACCGGGACTAGCGTGAATGAGCAGTTCTTC
V gene: TRBV7-2; CDR3 length: 14; D gene: TRBD1; clone size: -; J gene: TRBJ2-5; CDR3 protein: CASSPGTVQETQYF; CDR3 DNA: TGTGCCAGCAGCCCCGGGACAGTACAAGAGACCCAGTACTTC
V gene: TRBV5-5; CDR3 length: 14; D gene: -; clone size: -; J gene: TRBJ2-7; CDR3 protein: CASSLGAGPYEQYF; CDR3 DNA: TGTGCCAGCAGCTTGGGGGCAGGCCCCTACGAGCAGTACTTC
V gene: TRBV25-1; CDR3 length: 12; D gene: TRBD1; clone size: many; J gene: TRBJ1-2; CDR3 protein: CASMDRRDGYTF; CDR3 DNA: TGTGCCAGCATGGACAGGAGGGATGGCTACACCTTC
V gene: TRBV5-1; CDR3 length: 16; D gene: TRBD1; clone size: few; J gene: TRBJ1-1; CDR3 protein: CASSLVPGGFNTEAFF; CDR3 DNA: TGCGCCAGCAGCTTGGTCCCAGGGGGCTTCAACACTGAAGCTTTCTTT
V gene: TRBV4-3; CDR3 length: 16; D gene: -; clone size: -; J gene: TRBJ2-3; CDR3 protein: CASSQGNGNSGDTQYF; CDR3 DNA: TGCGCCAGCAGCCAAGGGAACGGGAACTCTGGGGATACGCAGTATTTT
V gene: TRBV4-2; CDR3 length: 15; D gene: -; clone size: -; J gene: TRBJ1-1; CDR3 protein: CASSRETTENTEAFF; CDR3 DNA: TGTGCCAGCAGCCGCGAAACGACTGAGAACACTGAAGCTTTCTTT
V gene: TRBV7-3; CDR3 length: 15; D gene: TRBD2; clone size: -; J gene: TRBJ2-2; CDR3 protein: CASSSGTSGRGELFF; CDR3 DNA: TGTGCCAGCAGCTCCGGGACTAGCGGGAGGGGGGAGCTGTTTTTT
V gene: TRBV2; CDR3 length: 16; D gene: -; clone size: -; J gene: TRBJ2-3; CDR3 protein: CASSPLTVLSTDTQYF; CDR3 DNA: TGTGCCAGCAGTCCCCTTACAGTTCTTAGCACAGATACGCAGTATTTT
V gene: TRBV11-2; CDR3 length: 15; D gene: TRBD2; clone size: -; J gene: TRBJ2-1; CDR3 protein: CASSLTGRETYEQFF; CDR3 DNA: TGTGCCAGCAGCTTAACCGGGCGGGAGACATATGAGCAGTTCTTC
V gene: TRBV7-9; CDR3 length: 18; D gene: TRBD2; clone size: -; J gene: TRBJ2-7; CDR3 protein: CASSLTTGTSGRTYEQYF; CDR3 DNA: TGTGCCAGCAGCCTCACCACGGGAACTAGCGGGAGGACCTACGAGCAGTACTTC
V gene: TRBV6-6; CDR3 length: 16; D gene: TRBD1; clone size: -; J gene: TRBJ1-2; CDR3 protein: CASRSGTAGDYYGYTF; CDR3 DNA: TGTGCCAGCAGATCCGGGACAGCGGGGGACTACTATGGCTACACCTTC
V gene: TRBV7-2; CDR3 length: 13; D gene: -; clone size: -; J gene: TRBJ1-4; CDR3 protein: CASSLNEAGKLFF; CDR3 DNA: TGTGCCAGCAGCTTAAATGAGGCTGGGAAACTGTTTTTT
V gene: TRBV19; CDR3 length: 18; D gene: TRBD2; clone size: -; J gene: TRBJ2-2; CDR3 protein: CASSMELAGILIGGELFF; CDR3 DNA: TGTGCCAGTAGTATGGAACTAGCGGGAATCCTAATTGGCGGGGAGCTGTTTTTT
V gene: TRBV13; CDR3 length: 17; D gene: TRBD1; clone size: -; J gene: TRBJ2-3; CDR3 protein: CASSLGLGQGTADTQYF; CDR3 DNA: TGTGCCAGCAGCTTAGGATTGGGACAGGGGACCGCAGATACGCAGTATTTT
V gene: TRBV14; CDR3 length: 16; D gene: -; clone size: -; J gene: TRBJ1-3; CDR3 protein: CASSQVAGLSGNTIYF; CDR3 DNA: TGTGCCAGCAGCCAAGTCGCAGGGCTCTCTGGAAACACCATATATTTT
V gene: TRBV7-8; CDR3 length: 17; D gene: TRBD2; clone size: once; J gene: TRBJ2-5; CDR3 protein: CASSLGTSGRYTETQYF; CDR3 DNA: TGTGCCAGCAGCTTAGGGACTAGCGGGAGATACACGGAGACCCAGTACTTC
V gene: TRBV5-1; CDR3 length: 14; D gene: -; clone size: -; J gene: TRBJ2-2; CDR3 protein: CASSLAGVSGELFF; CDR3 DNA: TGCGCCAGCAGCTTGGCCGGGGTGTCCGGGGAGCTGTTTTTT
V gene: TRBV27; CDR3 length: 16; D gene: TRBD2; clone size: -; J gene: TRBJ2-7; CDR3 protein: CASSPIPGRAGDEQYF; CDR3 DNA: TGTGCCAGCAGTCCAATCCCCGGGAGGGCAGGGGACGAGCAGTACTTC
V gene: TRBV28; CDR3 length: 15; D gene: TRBD1; clone size: many; J gene: TRBJ2-7; CDR3 protein: CASSLEQGMPYEQYF; CDR3 DNA: TGTGCCAGCAGTTTAGAACAGGGGATGCCCTACGAGCAGTACTTC
V gene: TRBV19; CDR3 length: 12; D gene: -; clone size: once; J gene: TRBJ1-4; CDR3 protein: CASSISNEKLFF; CDR3 DNA: TGTGCCAGTAGTATTAGTAATGAAAAACTGTTTTTT
V gene: TRBV7-2; CDR3 length: 15; D gene: -; clone size: -; J gene: TRBJ2-7; CDR3 protein: CASSIAVTTAYEQYF; CDR3 DNA: TGTGCCAGCAGCATAGCCGTGACTACCGCCTACGAGCAGTACTTC
V gene: TRBV27; CDR3 length: 13; D gene: TRBD1; clone size: few; J gene: TRBJ1-1; CDR3 protein: CASSKTGGTEAFF; CDR3 DNA: TGTGCCAGCAGCAAAACAGGGGGCACTGAAGCTTTCTTT
V gene: TRBV7-2; CDR3 length: 15; D gene: -; clone size: -; J gene: TRBJ2-1; CDR3 protein: CASSLAAGPYNEQFF; CDR3 DNA: TGTGCCAGCAGCTTAGCGGCAGGCCCCTACAATGAGCAGTTCTTC
V gene: TRBV7-9; CDR3 length: 15; D gene: TRBD1; clone size: -; J gene: TRBJ1-3; CDR3 protein: CASSLDRASGNTIYF; CDR3 DNA: TGTGCCAGCAGCTTGGACAGGGCCTCAGGAAACACCATATATTTT
V gene: TRBV13; CDR3 length: 18; D gene: TRBD2; clone size: -; J gene: TRBJ2-5; CDR3 protein: CASSLGLRASGASGTQYF; CDR3 DNA: TGTGCCAGCAGCTTAGGATTGAGGGCTAGCGGGGCCTCGGGGACCCAGTACTTC